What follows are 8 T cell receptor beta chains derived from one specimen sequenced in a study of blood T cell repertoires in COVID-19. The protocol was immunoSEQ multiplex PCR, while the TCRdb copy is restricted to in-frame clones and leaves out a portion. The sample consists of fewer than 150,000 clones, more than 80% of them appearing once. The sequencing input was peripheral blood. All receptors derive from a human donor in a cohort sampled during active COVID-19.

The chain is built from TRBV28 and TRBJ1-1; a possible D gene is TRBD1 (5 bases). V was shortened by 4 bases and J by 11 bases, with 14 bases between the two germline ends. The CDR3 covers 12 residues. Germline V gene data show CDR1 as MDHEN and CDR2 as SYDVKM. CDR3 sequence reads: CASSYLGRGAFF. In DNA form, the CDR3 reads TGTGCCAGCAGTTATTTGGGCCGGGGGGCTTTCTTT.

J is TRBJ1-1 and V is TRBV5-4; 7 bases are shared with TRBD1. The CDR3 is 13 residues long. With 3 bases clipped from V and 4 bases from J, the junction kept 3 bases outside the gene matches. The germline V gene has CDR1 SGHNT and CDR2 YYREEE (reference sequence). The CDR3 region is CASSWDSLTEAFF. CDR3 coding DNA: TGTGCCAGCAGCTGGGACAGTCTCACTGAAGCTTTCTTT.

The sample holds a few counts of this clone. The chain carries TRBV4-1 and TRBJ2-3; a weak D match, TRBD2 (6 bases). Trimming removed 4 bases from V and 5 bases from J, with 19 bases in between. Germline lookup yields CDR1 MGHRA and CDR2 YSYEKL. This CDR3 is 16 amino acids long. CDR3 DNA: TGCGCCAGCAGCCTCCTCGGGGCGGGGATCGAAGATACGCAGTATTTT. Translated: CASSLLGAGIEDTQYF.

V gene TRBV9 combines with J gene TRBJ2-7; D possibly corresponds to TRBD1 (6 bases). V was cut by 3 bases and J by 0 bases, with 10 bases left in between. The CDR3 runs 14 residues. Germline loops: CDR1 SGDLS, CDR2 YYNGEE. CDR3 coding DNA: TGTGCCAGCAGCGGGACAGTCAGCTCCTACGAGCAGTACGTC. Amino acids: CASSGTVSSYEQYV.

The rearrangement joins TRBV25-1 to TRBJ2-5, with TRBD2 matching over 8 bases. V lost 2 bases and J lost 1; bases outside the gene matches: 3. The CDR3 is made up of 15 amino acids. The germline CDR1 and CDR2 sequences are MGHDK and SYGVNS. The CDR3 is CASSENGLAQETQYF. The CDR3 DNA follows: TGTGCCAGCAGTGAAAACGGACTAGCCCAAGAGACCCAGTACTTC.

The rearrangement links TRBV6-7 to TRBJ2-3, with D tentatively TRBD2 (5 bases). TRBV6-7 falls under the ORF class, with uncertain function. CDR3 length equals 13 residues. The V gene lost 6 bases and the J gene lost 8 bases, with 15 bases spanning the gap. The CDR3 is CASSGVVMGTQYF. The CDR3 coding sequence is TGTGCCAGCAGCGGGGTGGTTATGGGTACGCAGTATTTT.

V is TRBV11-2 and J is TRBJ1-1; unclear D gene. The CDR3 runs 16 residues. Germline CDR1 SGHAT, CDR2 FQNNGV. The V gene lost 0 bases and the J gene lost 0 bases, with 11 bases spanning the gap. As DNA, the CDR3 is TGTGCCAGCAGCTTAGAACTCGCAAGCCTGAACACTGAAGCTTTCTTT. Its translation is CASSLELASLNTEAFF.

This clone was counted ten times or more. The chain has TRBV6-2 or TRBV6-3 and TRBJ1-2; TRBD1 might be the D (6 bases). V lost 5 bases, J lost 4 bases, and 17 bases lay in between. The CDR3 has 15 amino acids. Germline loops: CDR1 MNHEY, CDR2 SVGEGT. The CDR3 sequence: CASSHRVTGSYGYTF. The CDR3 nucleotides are TGTGCCAGCAGTCACAGGGTCACAGGGAGCTATGGCTACACCTTC.